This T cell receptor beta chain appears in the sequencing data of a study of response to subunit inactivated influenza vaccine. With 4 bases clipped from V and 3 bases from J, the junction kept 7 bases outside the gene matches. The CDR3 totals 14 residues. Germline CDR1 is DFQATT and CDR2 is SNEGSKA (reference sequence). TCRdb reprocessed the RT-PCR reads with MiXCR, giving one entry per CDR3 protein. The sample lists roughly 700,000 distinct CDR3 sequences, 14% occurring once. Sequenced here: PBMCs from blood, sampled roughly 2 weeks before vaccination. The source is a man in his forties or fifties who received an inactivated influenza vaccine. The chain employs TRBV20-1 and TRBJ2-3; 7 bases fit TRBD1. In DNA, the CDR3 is TGCAGTGCTATTACAGGGGTAGAGACAGATACGCAGTATTTT. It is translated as CSAITGVETDTQYF.